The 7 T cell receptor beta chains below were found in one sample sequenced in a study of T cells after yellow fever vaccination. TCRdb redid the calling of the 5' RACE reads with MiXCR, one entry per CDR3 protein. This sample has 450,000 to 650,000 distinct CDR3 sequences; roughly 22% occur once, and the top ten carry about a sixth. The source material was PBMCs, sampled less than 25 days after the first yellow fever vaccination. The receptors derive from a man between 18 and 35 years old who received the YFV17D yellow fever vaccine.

CDR3 DNA: TGTGCCATCAGTAGTAAGGGCGACTTCTCGAACACCATATATTTT. It codes for CAISSKGDFSNTIYF. This rearrangement joins TRBV10-3 to TRBJ1-3; D is unclear. This CDR3 is 15 amino acids long. From germline, CDR1 is ENHRY and CDR2 SYGVKD. Trimming pared 5 bases from V and 7 bases from J, leaving 18 bases between.

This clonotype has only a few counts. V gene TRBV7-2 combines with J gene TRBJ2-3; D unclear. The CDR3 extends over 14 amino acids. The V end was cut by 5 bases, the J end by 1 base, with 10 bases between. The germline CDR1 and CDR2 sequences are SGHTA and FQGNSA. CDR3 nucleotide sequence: TGTGCCAGCAGCCCGTCCCTAGGCACAGATACGCAGTATTTT. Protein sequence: CASSPSLGTDTQYF.

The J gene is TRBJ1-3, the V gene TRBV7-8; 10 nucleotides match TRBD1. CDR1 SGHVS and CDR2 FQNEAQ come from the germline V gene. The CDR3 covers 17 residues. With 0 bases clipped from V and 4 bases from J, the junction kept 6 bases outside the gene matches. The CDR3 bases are TGTGCCAGCAGCTTAGCCTCGACAGGGGGCCTCGGAAACACCATATATTTT. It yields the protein CASSLASTGGLGNTIYF.

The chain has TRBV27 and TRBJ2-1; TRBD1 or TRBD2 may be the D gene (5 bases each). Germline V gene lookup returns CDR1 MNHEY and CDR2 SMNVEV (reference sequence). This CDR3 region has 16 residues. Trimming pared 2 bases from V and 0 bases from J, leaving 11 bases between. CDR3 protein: CASSLEGPRSYNEQFF. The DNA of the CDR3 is TGTGCCAGCAGTTTAGAGGGGCCCCGCTCCTACAATGAGCAGTTCTTC.

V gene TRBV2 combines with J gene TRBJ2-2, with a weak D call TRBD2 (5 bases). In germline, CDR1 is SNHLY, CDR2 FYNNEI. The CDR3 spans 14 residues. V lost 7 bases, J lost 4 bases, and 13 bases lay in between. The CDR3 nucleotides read TGTGCCAGCATACCGCGCGGGTTCACCGGGGAGCTGTTTTTT. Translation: CASIPRGFTGELFF.

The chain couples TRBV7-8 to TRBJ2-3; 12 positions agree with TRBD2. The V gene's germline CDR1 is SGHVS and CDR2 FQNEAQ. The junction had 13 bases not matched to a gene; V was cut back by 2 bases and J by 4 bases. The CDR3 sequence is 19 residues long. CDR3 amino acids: CASSLIISGASGGADTQYF. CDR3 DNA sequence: TGTGCCAGCAGCTTAATCATCTCGGGGGCTAGCGGGGGGGCAGATACGCAGTATTTT.

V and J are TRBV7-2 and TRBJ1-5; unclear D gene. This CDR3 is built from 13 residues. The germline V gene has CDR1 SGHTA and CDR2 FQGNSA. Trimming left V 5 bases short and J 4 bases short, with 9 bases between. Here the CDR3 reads CASSPTQNQPQHF. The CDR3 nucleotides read TGTGCCAGCAGCCCGACTCAAAATCAGCCCCAGCATTTT.